The 8 T cell receptor beta chains reported below all come from one sample, sequenced in a study of a mutant IDH1 vaccine in newly diagnosed glioma (dated by TCRdb to the early 2020s). The protocol used for the library was the immunoSEQ multiplex PCR assay. In TCRdb, the immuneACCESS table is reduced to in-frame sequences with V and J assigned. These tables do not hold every clone; where another copy was compared, an unresolved V gene accounts for under half, and the others remain unexplained. For this sample the table gives about 83,000 clones, of which about 81% were detected only once. The ten largest make up around 5% of the sample. The time point label here, explained by the study, means: week 47, end of study. Each vaccine dose, consisting of 300 ug of a 20-mer mutant IDH1 peptide in Montanide, was administered subcutaneously with topical imiquimod. The antigens for these receptors are not known.

This specimen was PBMCs, taken from a glioma patient whose treatment included an IDH1 peptide vaccine. The receptors derive from a man aged 35 to 55 with glioma.

The CDR3 sequence: CASSLGHQDGEKLFF. DNA for the CDR3: TGTGCCAGCAGCTTGGGACATCAAGACGGAGAAAAACTGTTTTTT. The V gene is TRBV5-5, the J gene TRBJ1-4; D gene unclear. Deletions cut 0 bases from V and 8 bases from J, with 14 bases between. Germline CDR1 is SGHKS and CDR2 is YYEKEE (reference sequence). The CDR3 has 15 amino acids. Full variable domain (rest looked up from reference TRBV5-5 and TRBJ1-4): DAGVTQSPTHLIKTRGQQVTLRCSPISGHKSVSWYQQVLGQGPQFIFQYYEKEERGRGNFPDRFSARQFPNYSSELNVNALLLGDSALYLCASSLGHQDGEKLFFGSGTQLSVL.

In DNA, the CDR3 is TGTGCCAGCAGCTTACATTCTCTCGCAGATACGCAGTATTTT. Translated, it gives CASSLHSLADTQYF. The chain combines TRBV11-3 with TRBJ2-3; D uncertain. Germline-derived CDR1 and CDR2 are SGHNT and YENEEA. The ends were cut back, 2 bases at V and 4 bases at J, with 10 bases in the middle. This CDR3 spans 14 amino acids.

V usage is TRBV5-1 and J usage is TRBJ2-1; 14 bases line up with TRBD2. CDR1 and CDR2 (germline): SGHRS, YFSETQ. The CDR3 consists of 16 residues. With 5 bases clipped from V and 6 bases from J, the junction kept 7 bases outside the gene matches. Here the CDR3 reads CASSLTSGRAPNEQFF. The CDR3 DNA follows: TGCGCCAGCAGTCTGACTAGCGGGAGGGCCCCCAATGAGCAGTTCTTC. Full variable domain (remainder filled in from reference TRBV5-1 and TRBJ2-1): KAGVTQTPRYLIKTRGQQVTLSCSPISGHRSVSWYQQTPGQGLQFLFEYFSETQRNKGNFPGRFSGRQFSNSRSEMNVSTLELGDSALYLCASSLTSGRAPNEQFFGPGTRLTVL.

J is TRBJ1-2 and V is TRBV28; weak D call: TRBD1 (6 bases). This CDR3 has 13 amino acids. V lost 6 bases to trimming and J lost 6 bases, with 14 bases between them. Germline CDR1 is MDHEN and CDR2 is SYDVKM. DNA of the CDR3: TGTGCCAGCAGGCTGGACAGAAGGAATGGCTACACCTTC. Its protein is CASRLDRRNGYTF.

The rearrangement links TRBV25-1 to TRBJ2-5; D uncertain. The CDR3 spans 12 residues. V dropped 0 bases and J dropped 4 bases, with 3 bases sitting between them. CDR1 and CDR2 (germline): MGHDK, SYGVNS. CDR3 sequence (DNA): TGTGCCAGCAGTGAATATGGAGAGACCCAGTACTTC. Its translation: CASSEYGETQYF.

V usage is TRBV30 and J usage is TRBJ2-4; the D is unclear. Between the trimmed V and J ends, which lost 5 bases and 7 bases, there was a span of 18 bases. CDR3 length: 14 amino acids. Germline CDR1 GTSNPN, CDR2 SVGIG (reference sequence). In nucleotides, the CDR3 is TGTGCCTGGCAAACCGGGTCCGTAGGGAACATTCAGTACTTC. Amino acid sequence: CAWQTGSVGNIQYF.

The rearrangement uses TRBV9 and TRBJ2-1; possible D gene TRBD2, 6 bases. V was cut by 2 bases and J by 1 base, with 28 bases left in between. In germline, CDR1 is SGDLS, CDR2 YYNGEE. The CDR3 runs to 21 residues. In DNA form, the CDR3 reads TGTGCCAGCAGCGTGCCCCTTTTGGCCGGGAGTGGGGGGAGTTCCTACAATGAGCAGTTCTTC. Its protein product is CASSVPLLAGSGGSSYNEQFF. The complete variable domain, with remaining parts taken from reference TRBV9 and TRBJ2-1, reads DSGVTQTPKHLITATGQRVTLRCSPRSGDLSVYWYQQSLDQGLQFLIQYYNGEERAKGNILERFSAQQFPDLHSELNLSSLELGDSALYFCASSVPLLAGSGGSSYNEQFFGPGTRLTVL.

In nucleotides, the CDR3 is TGCGCCAGCAGCCAAGATACCCGGAGGGGCTACACCTTC. Translation gives CASSQDTRRGYTF. The J gene is TRBJ1-2, the V gene TRBV4-3; no firm D call. The CDR3 runs 13 residues. The V gene lost 0 bases and the J gene lost 8 bases, with 10 bases spanning the gap. In germline, CDR1 is LGHNA, CDR2 YSLEER.